This TCR beta chain was identified in a study of CD8 T cells in ankylosing spondylitis. The germline V gene has CDR1 DFQATT and CDR2 SNEGSKA (reference sequence). This CDR3 has 13 amino acids. V lost 4 bases and J 8 bases, leaving 12 bases between the germline ends. The sample holds many counts of this clonotype. MiXCR, applied by TCRdb to the 5' RACE reads, yields one record per CDR3 protein. The data show approximately 45,000 distinct CDR3 sequences, 8% to 13% seen once. The rearrangement links TRBV20-1 to TRBJ1-6; D is uncertain. This TCR was sampled from a male donor with ankylosing spondylitis or in good health (not recorded which). Sequencing was performed on blood, either unsorted or a sorted T cell fraction (not recorded which). The CDR3 DNA sequence: TGCAGTGCTAAGCAGGCTGGATATTCACCCCTCCACTTT. As protein: CSAKQAGYSPLHF.